A selection of T cell receptor beta chains follows, all from one sample in a study of T cells in Graves' hyperthyroidism and ophthalmopathy. One entry per CDR3 protein, called by TCRdb with MiXCR from the multiplex PCR reads. The sample records hundreds of thousands of distinct CDR3 sequences, roughly 40% being singletons. The sequencing input was blood. These receptors all come from a man between 18 and 29 years old with Graves' hyperthyroidism. CDR3s include the opening cysteine and the closing phenylalanine or tryptophan.

TRBV7-2,TRBJ1-3,CASNTLIENTIYF
TRBV10-3,TRBJ2-6,CAISDLGVSGANVLTF
TRBV10-3,TRBJ2-7,CAISEGIQGHEQYF
TRBV7-8,TRBJ1-2,CASSLLAGHYGYTF
TRBV18,TRBJ2-2,CASSQDSVSGELFF
TRBV10-2,TRBJ1-5,CASSRRTGNNQPQHF
TRBV10-3,TRBJ1-5,CAISDGQLKNQPQHF
TRBV12-3/TRBV12-4,TRBJ1-1,CASSLTGYQAFF
TRBV20-1,TRBJ2-7,CSASQTAGSYEQYF
TRBV5-1,TRBJ1-1,CASSGSWDAEAFF
TRBV15,TRBJ1-5,CATSRVTGLRQPQHF
TRBV14,TRBJ2-7,CASSQSAGRGQSRKYEQYF
TRBV12-3/TRBV12-4,TRBJ1-5,CASSLESGSNQPQHF
TRBV10-3,TRBJ2-7,CAISEGQGAFRSYEQYF
TRBV9,TRBJ1-4,CASSLIGTAATNEKLFF
TRBV25-1,TRBJ2-7,CASSAREGHGRTEQYF
TRBV25-1,TRBJ1-5,CASSAQSGQPQHF
TRBV12-3/TRBV12-4,TRBJ1-5,CASNSGHQPQHF
TRBV7-3,TRBJ2-7,CASSLIAGPHEQYF
TRBV19,TRBJ2-5,CATAWDREETQYF
TRBV7-9,TRBJ1-6,CASSPKTPAQNSPLHF
TRBV10-3,TRBJ1-2,CAISESSAHGYTF
TRBV7-7,TRBJ2-5,CASSLGGAKSQETQYF
TRBV5-5,TRBJ1-1,CASSFREGMNTEAFF
TRBV20-1,TRBJ2-7,CSARLQGMYEQYF
TRBV6-5,TRBJ2-7,CASSFRDLRGEQYF
TRBV5-1,TRBJ1-1,CASSAPNRWDRALNTEAFF
TRBV10-3,TRBJ1-6,CAISAGKSSYSTSPLHF
TRBV10-3,TRBJ2-6,CAISDQLAGANVLTF
TRBV7-9,TRBJ2-5,CASSPPDPPDQETQYF